The 17 T cell receptor beta chains in this list originate from one sample, sequenced in a study of blood T cell repertoires in COVID-19. TCRdb keeps only in-frame clones here, not all; method: immunoSEQ multiplex PCR. This table holds approximately 75,000 clones, approximately 80% found once. Sequenced: peripheral blood. Receptors originate from a man aged 30 to 39 with COVID-19, enrolled during active disease.

The chain couples TRBV4-3 to TRBJ2-5; D not certain. The CDR3 length is 14 residues. The ends were cut back, 0 bases at V and 3 bases at J, with 8 bases in the middle. Germline-derived CDR1 and CDR2 are LGHNA and YSLEER. CDR3 protein: CASSQDSVEETQYF. The DNA for the CDR3 is TGCGCCAGCAGCCAAGACAGCGTCGAAGAGACCCAGTACTTC.

The chain joins TRBV29-1 to TRBJ2-7, with a tentative D call TRBD2 (5 bases). From germline, CDR1 is SQVTM and CDR2 ANQGSEA. This CDR3 has 14 amino acids. Trimming left V 7 bases short and J 0 bases short, with 16 bases between. The CDR3: CSATTTTSSYEQYF. As DNA, the CDR3 is TGCAGCGCAACGACTACAACGAGCTCCTACGAGCAGTACTTC.

J is TRBJ2-1 and V is TRBV18; D is possibly TRBD2 (6 bases). The germline CDR1 and CDR2 sequences are KGHSH and LQKENI. This CDR3 is 12 amino acids long. V shed 8 bases and J shed 5 bases, with 10 bases lying between them. The CDR3, as DNA: TGTGCCAGCGGGGACTTTGACAATGAGCAGTTCTTC. It yields the protein CASGDFDNEQFF.

The V and J genes are TRBV28 and TRBJ1-4; a weak D match, TRBD1 (6 bases). The CDR3 has 14 residues. CDR1 MDHEN and CDR2 SYDVKM come from the germline V gene. V dropped 6 bases and J dropped 7 bases, with 15 bases sitting between them. The CDR3 loop reads CASREGQPFEKLFF. The CDR3 region has the DNA TGTGCCAGCAGGGAAGGACAGCCATTTGAAAAACTGTTTTTT.

About this clone: Its ends do not fully match the called genes, so a read error is possible. V usage is TRBV7-7 and J usage is TRBJ2-7, with D tentatively TRBD2 (6 bases). This CDR3 is 15 amino acids long. Looked up from germline, CDR1 is SSHAT and CDR2 is FNYEAQ (reference sequence). The CDR3 protein is CASSLAPGASDEQYF. CDR3 nucleotides: TGTGCTAGCAGCTTAGCGCCGGGAGCTAGTGACGAGCAGTACTTC. Using reference TRBV7-7 and TRBJ2-7 for the parts outside the CDR3, the full variable domain is GAGVSQSPRYKVTKRGQDVTLRCDPISSHATLYWYQQALGQGPEFLTYFNYEAQPDKSGLPSDRFSAERPEGSISTLTIQRTEQRDSAMYRCASSLAPGASDEQYFGPGTRLTVT.

The chain carries TRBV24-1 and TRBJ2-1; 10 nucleotides match TRBD1. The J segment lost 13 bases and the V segment lost 4 bases, leaving 9 bases of the junction unmatched. The germline CDR1 and CDR2 sequences are KGHDR and SFDVKD. The CDR3 runs 14 residues. This chain's CDR3 is CATSDRGQGIGQFF. The CDR3 region has the DNA TGTGCCACCAGTGACCGGGGACAGGGGATTGGACAGTTCTTC.

The chain recombines TRBV5-5 with TRBJ1-2; D perhaps matches TRBD1 (6 bases). CDR1 is SGHKS and CDR2 is YYEKEE in the germline V gene (reference sequence). The CDR3 has 13 amino acids. V was cut by 1 base and J by 8 bases, with 12 bases left in between. The chain's CDR3 is CASSLLQGEGYTF. CDR3 bases: TGTGCCAGCAGCTTGTTACAGGGCGAGGGCTACACCTTC.

The chain is built from TRBV11-2 and TRBJ2-1, with 10 bases identical to TRBD2. CDR1 and CDR2 from the germline V gene are SGHAT and FQNNGV. The CDR3 length is 18 residues. The V and J ends lost 2 bases and 4 bases, in that order; junction bases with no gene match: 11. CDR3 sequence: CASSLPLAGVQVYNEQFF. The CDR3 nucleotides read TGTGCCAGCAGCTTACCGCTAGCGGGAGTTCAAGTGTACAATGAGCAGTTCTTC.

This chain connects TRBV2 to TRBJ1-2; D gene ambiguous. Germline CDR1 reads SNHLY; CDR2 reads FYNNEI. This CDR3 region has 15 residues. Trimming removed 0 bases from V and 1 base from J, with 9 bases in between. CDR3: CASSEAGEVNYGYTF. The CDR3 DNA reads as TGTGCCAGCAGTGAAGCAGGAGAGGTTAACTATGGCTACACCTTC.

The chain is built from TRBV28 and TRBJ2-1; 11 nucleotides line up with TRBD2. CDR1 is MDHEN and CDR2 is SYDVKM in the germline V gene. CDR3 length equals 15 residues. The J segment lost 8 bases and the V segment lost 2 bases, leaving 5 bases of the junction unmatched. As DNA, the CDR3 is TGTGCCAGCAGTTTAAGGGCTAGCGGGAGGCATGAGCAGTTCTTC. Protein sequence: CASSLRASGRHEQFF.

V and J are TRBV2 and TRBJ1-6; TRBD1 matches 7 bases. Losses at the gene ends were 8 bases for V and 9 bases for J; bases not matched to a gene: 10. Germline V gene lookup returns CDR1 SNHLY and CDR2 FYNNEI. This CDR3 region has 14 residues. CDR3 in amino acids: CASFPTGAASPLHF. The CDR3 DNA follows: TGTGCCAGCTTCCCCACAGGGGCGGCTTCACCCCTCCACTTT.

The J gene is TRBJ1-2, the V gene TRBV14; D remains unclear. Germline V gene lookup returns CDR1 SGHDN and CDR2 FVKESK. V lost 0 bases to trimming and J lost 8 bases, with 13 bases between them. This CDR3 is built from 14 residues. CDR3: CASSQEAWTGGYTF. The CDR3 nucleotides read TGTGCCAGCAGCCAAGAAGCGTGGACGGGGGGCTACACCTTC.

The J gene is TRBJ2-7, the V gene TRBV25-1; 8 bases align to TRBD1. The CDR3 has 13 residues. Trimming removed 9 bases from V and 4 bases from J; junction bases left unmatched: 8. The germline CDR1 and CDR2 sequences are MGHDK and SYGVNS. The CDR3 DNA reads TGTGCCAGTGAGGACAGGGAAGGGTACGAGCAGTACTTC. Translation: CASEDREGYEQYF.

This clone turned up a few times. V and J are TRBV6-1 and TRBJ2-7, with 7 bases identical to TRBD2. J gave up 0 bases and V 1 base, and 3 bases lay outside the gene matches. Looked up from germline, CDR1 is MNHNS and CDR2 is SASEGT. The CDR3 sequence is 15 residues long. As DNA, the CDR3 is TGTGCCAGCAGTGAAGGGAGCGGGACCTCCTACGAGCAGTACTTC. Translating it yields CASSEGSGTSYEQYF.

This clone was observed a handful of times. The genes are TRBV29-1 and TRBJ2-7; 12 bases are shared with TRBD2. CDR1 SQVTM and CDR2 ANQGSEA come from the germline V gene. Losses at the gene ends were 6 bases for V and 7 bases for J; bases not matched to a gene: 7. The CDR3 runs to 13 residues. This CDR3 reads CSVGTSGFGEQYF. CDR3 sequence (DNA): TGCAGCGTCGGGACTAGCGGGTTCGGAGAGCAGTACTTC.

This sequence joins TRBV7-9 and TRBJ1-4; D perhaps matches TRBD1 (5 bases). This CDR3 is built from 15 residues. Germline V gene sequence: CDR1 SEHNR, CDR2 FQNEAQ (reference sequence). V gave up 1 base and J gave up 1 base, with 7 bases separating them. The CDR3 sequence is CASSLGGGTNEKLFF. The CDR3 nucleotides read TGTGCCAGCAGCTTAGGGGGGGGAACTAATGAAAAACTGTTTTTT.

This clone showed up just once. This rearrangement joins TRBV19 to TRBJ1-4; D gene uncertain. CDR3 length: 14 residues. The V gene's germline CDR1 is LNHDA and CDR2 SQIVND (reference sequence). Trimming took 2 bases from V and 6 from J, leaving 10 bases between them. The CDR3 DNA reads as TGTGCCAGTAGTATAAGACACCGCGATGAAAAACTGTTTTTT. Its protein is CASSIRHRDEKLFF.